This T cell receptor (beta chain) was observed in a study of tumor-infiltrating lymphocytes in primary liver carcinoma. Study in general: Primary liver carcinomas in the patients were surgically resected. The study included patients who were men and women aged 30 to 69 years.

The CDR3 spans 15 residues. The V gene's germline CDR1 is SGHAT and CDR2 FQNNGV. Germline DNA was extracted alongside blood RNA, which was obtained from unsorted whole blood. Priming with a constant-region primer yielded TCR beta cDNA from 400 to 500 ng total RNA. Three nested multiplex PCR rounds, a slightly modified ARM-PCR, produced the libraries for TCR beta. Researchers ran the first two PCR rounds for ten to eleven cycles each with TRBV1-TRBV30 forward primers and a C-beta reverse primer. TCRdb used MiXCR to reprocess the multiplex PCR reads, holding one entry per CDR3 protein. The data show 300,000 to 400,000 distinct CDR3 sequences, almost 65% seen once. Of note for this clonotype: Its target is not known. At one of its ends the junction is not consistent with the germline gene, which may arise from a read error.

Study-wide results and limits: In the absence of sorting, bulk samples left CD4+ and CD8+ repertoires uncompared. Overlap between tumor regions exceeded overlap of tumor with adjacent tissue or blood.

The sample consisted of peripheral blood. The chain has TRBV11-2 and TRBJ1-4; D is undetermined. The receptor's source is a man aged 40-55 years with primary liver carcinoma and hepatitis B virus infection. CDR3 DNA: TGTGCCAGCAGCACCCGACATGGAACTAATGAGAAACTGTTTTTT. It codes for CASSTRHGTNEKLFF.